The clone carrying this TCR beta chain was observed a single time. Its antigen is undetermined. Trimming pared 7 bases from V and 0 bases from J, leaving 6 bases between. The CDR3 length is 12 residues. Germline CDR1 reads SNHLY; CDR2 reads FYNNEI. Data came from immunoSEQ multiplex PCR; TCRdb stores just in-frame clones and leaves some out. The sample consists of roughly 110,000 clones, roughly 89% of them appearing once. The sample is drawn from a study of graft-versus-host responses after intestinal transplantation. Across the whole study: Every one of the recipients received anti-thymocyte globulin induction and afterwards took tacrolimus and steroids for 3 to 4 years. Study-wide findings and caveats: Maximum circulating GvH clone levels tracked with early post-transplant HvG decreases. Allografts carried high graft-versus-host to host-versus-graft clonal ratios in patients having graft-donor T cell macrochimerism. Analysis identified GvH clones in recipient marrow, with some appearing first in ileum or blood.

The sequencing here drew on unstimulated CD4+ T cells sorted from spleen or lymph node cells, taken before transplant. The V and J genes are TRBV2 and TRBJ1-1; D is perhaps TRBD1 (5 bases). This clonotype originated in a human donor who was the organ donor for an intestinal transplant. CDR3: CASKTVNTEAFF. The CDR3 nucleotides are TGTGCCAGCAAGACAGTGAACACTGAAGCTTTCTTT.